This is a list of T cell receptor beta chains from one sample in a study of T cell responses to AZD1222 COVID-19 vaccine. The table came from immunoSEQ multiplex PCR; TCRdb's copy has only in-frame clones and leaves some out. The repertoire holds some 150,000 clones, with more than 70% as singletons. The specimen comprised peripheral blood, sampled 28 days after the second AZD1222 dose. These receptors were collected from an adult who received the AZD1222 COVID-19 vaccine. Each CDR3 is given without its conserved first and last residue. The order of the fields is J gene, V gene, CDR3 protein.

>TRBJ2-1|TRBV5-1
ASSFRPGTGMNEQF
>TRBJ1-2|TRBV19
ASSTGLTGTGVSTRYGYT
>TRBJ2-2|TRBV7-9
ASSFGAGELF
>TRBJ1-6|TRBV18
ASSPGQGNSPLH
>TRBJ1-2|TRBV19
ASSREVGYGYT
>TRBJ2-1|TRBV27
ASSFGTSGSRGEQF
>TRBJ2-5|TRBV6-2/TRBV6-3
ASSVRGDETQY
>TRBJ2-7|TRBV6-2/TRBV6-3
ASSYPLGQGDYEQY
>TRBJ1-2|TRBV19
ASSAGDTSNYGYT
>TRBJ2-7|TRBV11-2
ASSYGGGTTAYEQY
>TRBJ2-7|TRBV27
ASRRGTDFSYEQY